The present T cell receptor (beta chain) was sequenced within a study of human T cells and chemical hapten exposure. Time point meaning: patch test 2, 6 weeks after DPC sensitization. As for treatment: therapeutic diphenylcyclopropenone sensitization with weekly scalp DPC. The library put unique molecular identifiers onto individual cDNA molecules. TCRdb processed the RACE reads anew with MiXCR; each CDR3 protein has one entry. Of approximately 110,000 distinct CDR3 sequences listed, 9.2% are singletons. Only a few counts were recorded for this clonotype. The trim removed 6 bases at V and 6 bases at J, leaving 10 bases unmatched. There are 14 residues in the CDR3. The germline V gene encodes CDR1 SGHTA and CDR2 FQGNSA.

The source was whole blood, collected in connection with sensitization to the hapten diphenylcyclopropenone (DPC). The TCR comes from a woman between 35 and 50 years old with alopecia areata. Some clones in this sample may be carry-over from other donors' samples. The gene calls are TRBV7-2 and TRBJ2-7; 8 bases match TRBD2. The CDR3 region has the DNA TGTGCCAGCAGTCAAAGCGGGGGTGAAAGCGAGCAGTACTTC. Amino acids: CASSQSGGESEQYF.